The present T cell receptor beta chain was sequenced within a study of tumor-infiltrating lymphocytes in primary liver carcinoma. Comment on this clonotype: A much larger clone is a single base away; this may be a read error.

Blood RNA originated from unsorted whole blood, with germline DNA additionally extracted. Germline V gene lookup returns CDR1 MNHNS and CDR2 SASEGT. This CDR3 contains 15 residues. The researchers produced TCR beta cDNA from 450 to 600 ng total RNA with a constant-region primer. Slightly modified ARM-PCR served as the procedure for the TCR beta libraries. These libraries came from three rounds of nested multiplex PCR. TRBV1-TRBV30 forward primers paired with a C-beta reverse primer were used in the first two PCR rounds, which ran approximately 10 cycles each. TCRdb ran MiXCR on the multiplex PCR reads and lists one entry per CDR3 protein. Of 330,000 or so distinct CDR3 sequences in the sample, 65% are singletons; the top ten hold about 6.1%.

V usage is TRBV6-1 and J usage is TRBJ2-1, with TRBD2 matching 7 bases. The sequenced sample consisted of peripheral blood. The receptor was derived from a man aged 40-55 years with primary liver carcinoma and hepatitis B virus infection. In DNA, the CDR3 is TGTGCCAGCAGTGAACTAGCGGAGACCTACAATGAGCAGCTCTTC. Translated, it gives CASSELAETYNEQLF.